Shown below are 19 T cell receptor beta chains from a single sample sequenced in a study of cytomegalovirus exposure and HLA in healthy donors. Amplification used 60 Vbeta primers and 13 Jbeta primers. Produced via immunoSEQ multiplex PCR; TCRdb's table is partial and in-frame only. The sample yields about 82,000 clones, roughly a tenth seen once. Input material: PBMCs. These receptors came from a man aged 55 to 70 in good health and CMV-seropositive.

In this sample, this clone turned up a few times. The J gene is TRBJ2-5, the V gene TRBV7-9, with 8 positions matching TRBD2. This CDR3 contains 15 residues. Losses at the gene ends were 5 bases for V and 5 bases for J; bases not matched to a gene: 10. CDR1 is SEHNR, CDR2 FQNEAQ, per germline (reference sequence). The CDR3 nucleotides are TGTGCCAGCAGCGTCTGGCGGGGGGCCTTGGAGACCCAGTACTTC. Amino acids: CASSVWRGALETQYF.

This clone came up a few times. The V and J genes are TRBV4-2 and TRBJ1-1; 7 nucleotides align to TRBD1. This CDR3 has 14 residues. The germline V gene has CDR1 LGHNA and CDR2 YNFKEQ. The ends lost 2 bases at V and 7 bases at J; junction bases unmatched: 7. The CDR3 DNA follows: TGTGCCAGCAGCCAAAAGGGGGCGACGGGTGAAGCTTTCTTT. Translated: CASSQKGATGEAFF.

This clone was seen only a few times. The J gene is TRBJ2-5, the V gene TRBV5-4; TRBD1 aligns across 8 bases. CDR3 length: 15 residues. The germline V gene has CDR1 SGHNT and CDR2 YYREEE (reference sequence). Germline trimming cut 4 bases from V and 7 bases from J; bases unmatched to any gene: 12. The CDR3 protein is CASSPKVDRDVTQYF. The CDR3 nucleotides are TGTGCCAGCAGCCCCAAGGTGGACAGGGATGTGACCCAGTACTTC.

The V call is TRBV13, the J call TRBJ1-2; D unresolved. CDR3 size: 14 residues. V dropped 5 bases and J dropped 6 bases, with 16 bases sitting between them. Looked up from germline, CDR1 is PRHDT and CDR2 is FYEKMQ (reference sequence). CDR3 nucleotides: TGTGCCAGCAGCGCGCATACAGTGTACAATGGCTACACCTTC. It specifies CASSAHTVYNGYTF.

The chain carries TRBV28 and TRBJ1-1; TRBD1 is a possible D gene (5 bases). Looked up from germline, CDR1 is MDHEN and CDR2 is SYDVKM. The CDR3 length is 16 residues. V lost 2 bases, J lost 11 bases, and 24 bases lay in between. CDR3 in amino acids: CASSLPRGGPGSGAFF. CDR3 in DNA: TGTGCCAGCAGTTTACCTCGCGGCGGGCCAGGGAGCGGGGCTTTCTTT.

The CDR3 region is CASSEARGTGTEKLFF. The CDR3 DNA sequence: TGTGCCAGCAGTGAAGCGCGAGGGACAGGTACCGAAAAACTGTTTTTT. This sequence joins TRBV6-1 and TRBJ1-4; TRBD1 aligns across 8 bases. With V trimmed by 0 bases and J by 8 bases, 8 bases remained unmatched. CDR1 MNHNS and CDR2 SASEGT come from the germline V gene. The CDR3 length is 16 residues.

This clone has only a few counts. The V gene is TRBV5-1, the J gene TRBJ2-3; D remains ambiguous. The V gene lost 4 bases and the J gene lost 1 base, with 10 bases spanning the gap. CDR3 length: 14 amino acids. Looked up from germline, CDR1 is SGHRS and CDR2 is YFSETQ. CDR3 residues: CASSTSAGTDTQYF. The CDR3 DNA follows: TGCGCCAGCAGCACCTCGGCGGGCACAGATACGCAGTATTTT.

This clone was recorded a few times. This chain's CDR3 is CASSSEGGGTEAFF. CDR3 coding DNA: TGCGCCAGCAGCTCGGAGGGAGGAGGCACTGAAGCTTTCTTT. The chain recombines TRBV5-1 with TRBJ1-1; no firm D call. The CDR3 covers 14 residues. Germline CDR1 reads SGHRS; CDR2 reads YFSETQ. V was clipped by 3 bases and J by 4 bases, with 13 bases between them.

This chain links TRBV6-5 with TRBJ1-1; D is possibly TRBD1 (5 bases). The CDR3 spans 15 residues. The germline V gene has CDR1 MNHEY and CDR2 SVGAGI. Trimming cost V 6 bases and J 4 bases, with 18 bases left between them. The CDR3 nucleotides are TGTGCCAGCAGACGGCTTACGGGGGAGGGCACTGAAGCTTTCTTT. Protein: CASRRLTGEGTEAFF.

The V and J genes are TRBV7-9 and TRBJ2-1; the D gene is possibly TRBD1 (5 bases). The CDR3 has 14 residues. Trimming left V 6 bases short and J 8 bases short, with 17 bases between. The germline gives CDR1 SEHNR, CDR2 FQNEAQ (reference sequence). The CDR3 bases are TGTGCCAGCAGGCCCTTTGGTCCAGGGCATGAGCAGTTCTTC. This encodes CASRPFGPGHEQFF.

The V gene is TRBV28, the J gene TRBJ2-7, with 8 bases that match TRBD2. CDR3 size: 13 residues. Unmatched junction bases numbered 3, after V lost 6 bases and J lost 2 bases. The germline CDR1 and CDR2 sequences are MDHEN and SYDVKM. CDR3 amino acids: CASSGGGTYEQYF. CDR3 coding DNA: TGTGCCAGCAGCGGGGGGGGAACCTACGAGCAGTACTTC.

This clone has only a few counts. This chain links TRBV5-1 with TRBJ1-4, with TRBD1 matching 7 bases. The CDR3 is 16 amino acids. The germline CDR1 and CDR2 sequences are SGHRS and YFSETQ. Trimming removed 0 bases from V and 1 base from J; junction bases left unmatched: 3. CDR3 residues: CASSLGQGVTNEKLFF. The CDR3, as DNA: TGCGCCAGCAGCTTGGGCCAGGGGGTAACTAATGAAAAACTGTTTTTT.

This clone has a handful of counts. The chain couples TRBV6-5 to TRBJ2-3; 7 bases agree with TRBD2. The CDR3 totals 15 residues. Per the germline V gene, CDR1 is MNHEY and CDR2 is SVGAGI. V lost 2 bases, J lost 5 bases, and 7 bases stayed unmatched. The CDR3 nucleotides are TGTGCCAGCAGTTACGTCGGCGGGGGAGTAGATACGCAGTATTTT. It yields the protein CASSYVGGGVDTQYF.

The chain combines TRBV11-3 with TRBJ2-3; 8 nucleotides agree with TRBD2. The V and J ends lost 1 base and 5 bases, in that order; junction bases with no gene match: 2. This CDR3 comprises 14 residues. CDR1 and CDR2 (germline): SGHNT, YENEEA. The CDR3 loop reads CASSLAAGVDTQYF. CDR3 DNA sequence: TGTGCCAGCAGCTTAGCAGCGGGAGTAGATACGCAGTATTTT.

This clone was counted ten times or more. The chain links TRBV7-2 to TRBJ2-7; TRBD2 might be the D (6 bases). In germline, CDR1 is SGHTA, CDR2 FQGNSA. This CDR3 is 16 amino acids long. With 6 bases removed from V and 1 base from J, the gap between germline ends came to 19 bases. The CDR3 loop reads CASSQGYGRGSYEQYF. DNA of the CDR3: TGTGCCAGCAGTCAAGGTTACGGGAGAGGTTCCTACGAGCAGTACTTC.

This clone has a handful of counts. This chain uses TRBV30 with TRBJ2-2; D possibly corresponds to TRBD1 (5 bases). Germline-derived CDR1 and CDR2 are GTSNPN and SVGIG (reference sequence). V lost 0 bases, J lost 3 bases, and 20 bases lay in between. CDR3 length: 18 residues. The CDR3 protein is CAWSVPRTQKGYTGELFF. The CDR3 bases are TGTGCCTGGAGTGTACCTAGGACACAAAAAGGGTACACCGGGGAGCTGTTTTTT.

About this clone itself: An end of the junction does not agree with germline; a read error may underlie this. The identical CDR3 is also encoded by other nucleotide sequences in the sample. CDR3 DNA sequence: TGTGCCACAAGCAGAGATCCCACCTACGAGCAGTACTTC. This gives the protein CATSRDPTYEQYF. The chain carries TRBV15 and TRBJ2-7; D gene ambiguous. There are 13 residues in the CDR3. The germline CDR1 and CDR2 sequences are LNHNV and YYDKDF (reference sequence).

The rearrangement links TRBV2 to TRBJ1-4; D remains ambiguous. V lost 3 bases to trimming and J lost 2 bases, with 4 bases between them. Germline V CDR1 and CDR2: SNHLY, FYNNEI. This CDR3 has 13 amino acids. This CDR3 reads CASSDNTNEKLFF. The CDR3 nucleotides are TGTGCCAGCAGTGACAATACTAATGAAAAACTGTTTTTT.

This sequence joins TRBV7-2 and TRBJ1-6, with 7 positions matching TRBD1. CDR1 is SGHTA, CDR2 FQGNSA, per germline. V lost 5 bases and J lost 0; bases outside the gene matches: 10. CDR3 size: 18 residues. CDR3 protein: CASSQRGQVSSYNSPLHF. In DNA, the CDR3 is TGTGCCAGCAGCCAAAGGGGGCAGGTGAGCTCCTATAATTCACCCCTCCACTTT. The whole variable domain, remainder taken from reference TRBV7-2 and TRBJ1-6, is GAGVSQSPSNKVTEKGKDVELRCDPISGHTALYWYRQSLGQGLEFLIYFQGNSAPDKSGLPSDRFSAERTGGSVSTLTIQRTQQEDSAVYLCASSQRGQVSSYNSPLHFGNGTRLTVT.